This TCR beta chain was retrieved from a study of cytomegalovirus exposure and HLA in healthy donors (dated by TCRdb to 2016 to 2017). Study-wide context: According to an earlier analysis of a few hundred of the donors, 150 million to 200 million T cells yielded 117 million unique TCR beta sequences and 276 Gb of sequence data. A later genetic analysis used genome-wide SNP genotypes for about three fifths of the 666 donors, treating that subset as a discovery cohort. The genetic ancestry cluster associated with self-reported Caucasian donors included about 81% of the 398 genotyped donors. An earlier analysis of fewer than 750 of the donors used high-throughput TCR beta sequencing to judge whether each TCR beta V gene segment behaved as functional or pseudogenic. Around 320 gigabases of sequencing data and approximately 80 million unique TCR sequences were included in an early release covering around 600 HLA-typed donors. To predict cytomegalovirus infection status, the study combined high-throughput TCR immunosequencing, statistical association of individual TCRs with disease status, and machine learning. HLA typing covered class I and class II loci at four-digit resolution. Four to six DR-DQ haplotypes were handled as single units for association and clustering, since linkage in the cohort was strong. Among some 410 genotyped donors of the cohort, an average of around 220,000 unique TCR beta nucleotide sequences was sequenced per donor, of which roughly 18% were non-productive. All discovery cohort repertoires had been generated on a single sequencing platform. Donor age, sex, ethnicity and CMV serostatus were compiled alongside the repertoire data. A later analysis re-examined previously published TCR beta repertoires from 600 to 700 donors and added high-resolution HLA genotyping to investigate patterns of TCR occurrence. Typing coverage differed by locus: A, B, C, DRB1 and DQB1 were typed in about 629-640 donors, DQA1 in roughly 500, DPA1 in 606, and DPB1 in approximately 450. The study was designed to test whether signatures of past pathogen exposure could be identified by cataloging public T cell receptors. The study profiled the T cell repertoires of under 850 subjects by immunosequencing and related them to cytomegalovirus serostatus. Besides the first cohort of under 700 subjects, a separate validation cohort made up of 90 to 150 different subjects was used. Rather than using new phenotypic data, the later analysis identified candidate immune exposures from TCR beta sequences and from how often those sequences occurred across donors.

Library prep was done by the immunoSEQ multiplex PCR assay. For the multiplex PCR, a mixture combining 60 forward primers for TCR Vbeta segments and 13 reverse primers for TCR Jbeta segments was used. A multiplex PCR assay on genomic DNA amplified the CDR3 region of rearranged TCR beta genes. The Illumina HiSeq System was used to sequence the amplified TCR beta libraries as 87-base-pair reads. The paper's processing steps were these. A later analysis tallied some 79 million unique TCR beta chains across the 650 to 750 repertoires, and around 10 million of those chains were shared by two or more donors. Raw reads were error-corrected and collapsed into unique sequences with a nearest-neighbor algorithm that merged closely related sequences to remove PCR and sequencing errors. CDR3 sequences were aligned to IMGT reference sequences to assign V, D and J gene segments. Each retained sequence needed at least a six-nucleotide match to both a V gene segment and a J gene segment. A rearrangement counted as productive if the CDR3 had no stop codons and remained in frame with V and J, and every other rearrangement counted as non-productive. Following IMGT convention, CDR3 was defined as the stretch from the second conserved V-encoded cysteine up to the conserved J-encoded phenylalanine. In an earlier analysis of 587 of the donors, sequences lacking an unambiguous match to a single V gene segment were excluded. In an earlier analysis of a few hundred of the donors, V segments were called functional above 56.7% productive rearrangements and were called segregating when the between-donor standard deviation exceeded 5%. A statistical classification framework was built to diagnose cytomegalovirus status from the catalog of TCR beta chain sequences. In a later analysis, TCR nucleotide sequences were compared against IMGT/GENE-DB human TR gene sequences so that V and J genes could be assigned. Using the TCRdist pipeline, a later analysis assigned CDR3 sequences along with most-parsimonious VDJ recombination scenarios. A later analysis defined each TCR beta chain by its CDR3 amino acid sequence plus V-gene family, and excluded reads lacking a unique V-gene family. As a way to deal with suspected cross-contamination and a sequencing artifact, a later analysis dropped hundreds of nucleotide sequences that were highly shared and had low generation probability. In a later analysis, a clonal expansion index for each public chain was calculated from normalized within-repertoire ranks of inferred template counts. In a later analysis, generation probabilities were computed with a VDJ recombination model fitted to out-of-frame rearrangements, and the resulting probabilities were checked against IGoR. Hypergeometric tests were used in a later analysis to score TCR-TCR, TCR-HLA and TCR-CMV co-occurrence, with a repertoire-size bias correction applied to the TCR pairs. False discovery rates were estimated in a later analysis by permuting HLA or CMV assignments 20 times. A later analysis grouped co-occurring TCRs with DBSCAN, adding TCRdist sequence similarity when clustering within HLA-allele-positive subsets. Co-occurrence clustering excluded repertoires with fewer than 30,000 or more than 120,000 public chains, plus five with anomalous nucleotide sharing. Here the immuneACCESS table is served through TCRdb, limited to in-frame sequences with V and J called. Missing clones are a known gap in these copies; in checked studies unresolved V genes cover under half, and the rest lacks a known reason. V and J calls and clone size are copied from that table; D and trimming were computed from the DNA. This sample lists over 130,000 clones; approximately 91% were detected once. The top ten hold roughly 0.5% of the sample.

The cohort consisted of approximately 670 healthy bone marrow donors. Cohort members were all nominally healthy when sampled, although unrecorded immune exposures were likely present. The donor was CMV seronegative and was included in the group of a few hundred seronegative cohort members. A peripheral blood sample was collected from each donor, and TCR beta sequencing was performed on peripheral blood mononuclear cells. The Qiagen DNeasy Blood Extraction Kit was used to extract genomic DNA from the blood cell samples. The full study reports these points: A further reported finding was that TCR beta sequences accurately predicted the HLA-A and HLA-B alleles for most subjects in the first cohort. A few of the identified cytomegalovirus-associated TCR beta chains were confirmed in vitro to be specific for cytomegalovirus antigens. In a later analysis, the rate of TCR association differed among HLA loci, with DRB1 alleles having the most associated TCRs and HLA-C alleles having the fewest. The study listed 150 to 200 TCR beta chains as associated with cytomegalovirus. A later genetic analysis reported fewer N-insertions in productive TCRs among donors in an Asian-associated ancestry cluster than the approximately 670-donor mean. According to a later analysis, parvovirus B19, influenza, CMV and Epstein-Barr virus appeared linked to several top co-occurrence clusters. In a later analysis, HLA-associated TCR beta chains were found to be more clonally expanded and to have lower generation probabilities than equally common non-associated chains. Most CMV-associated TCR beta chains appeared to be HLA-restricted in a later analysis, and the HLA associations seemed to be driven largely by CMV exposure. V-gene and J-gene trimming of TCR beta chains was associated with a missense DCLRE1C variant in a later genetic analysis, and the association was replicated in an independent cohort. Linkage disequilibrium might explain the correlated functional status among segregating V segments, but an unknown experimental factor could not be ruled out. According to the authors, the approach could potentially be generalized to other disease states and immunological phenotypes. A group of highly shared sequence variants was considered likely to be a technical artifact of the sequencing pipeline. Across donors, most TCR sequences were observed very rarely, whereas some public TCRs were present in many individuals. At a false discovery rate of 0.05, a later analysis linked 15,000 to 20,000 TCR beta sequences to specific HLA alleles. The classifier was reported to diagnose cytomegalovirus status with high specificity and sensitivity in both the original and validation cohorts. In an earlier analysis of 450 to 750 of the donors, most TCR beta V segments appeared in productive rearrangements about 87% or about 30% of the time, broadly matching IMGT annotations. Because some donors lacked HLA typing at each locus, the association tests relied only on the typed subset. Strong co-occurrence of HLA alleles, especially DR and DQ, made assigning TCR associations to individual alleles difficult. Because the 87-base-pair reads could not distinguish some IMGT-functional V segments, including TRBV6-2 and TRBV6-3, those segments were excluded. About 15 rarely observed V segments, including chromosome 9 orphons, were excluded from the earlier analysis of some 590 of the donors because counts were too low. Presence/absence analyses assumed roughly uniform sequencing depth across donors, an assumption that may not hold. For the cohort, immune exposure information was limited to CMV serostatus. The cohort was sequenced for TCR beta chains only, and without alpha or paired-chain data the features that could be detected were limited.

Note on this clone: Its antigen remains undetermined. Per-nucleotide qualities are absent, and no much larger clonotype sits a single base away.

The CDR1 and CDR2 encoded by the germline V gene are MNHEY and SVGAGI. The CDR3 holds 14 amino acids from the cysteine to the phenylalanine. The only DNA kept is the CDR3, 42 bases in frame from the first base. V loses 4 bases, J loses 2 bases, and the germline ends lie 9 bases apart. The source is a woman aged 40 to 49 in good health and CMV-seronegative. The receptor chain draws on TRBV6-5 and TRBJ1-3, with no reliable assignment of the D segment. The specimen sequenced was PBMCs. The DNA sequence is as follows: TGTGCCAGCAGTTTCGGGAAGGCTGGAAACACCATATATTTT. This encodes CASSFGKAGNTIYF.